This T cell receptor (beta chain) was sequenced during a study of blood T cell repertoires in COVID-19. On the study more broadly: Spain, Italy and the United States supplied samples that represented acute and convalescent COVID-19. In each case, the material was cDNA or gDNA derived from T cells, B-cell-depleted T cells, or PBMCs.

The germline V gene has CDR1 SGHNT and CDR2 YYREEE (reference sequence). J was trimmed by 5 bases and V by 4 bases; bases with no gene match: 9. This CDR3 is 15 amino acids long. In the authors' methods: Amplification from reference gene primers served as the basis for estimated nucleated cell counts. Produced via immunoSEQ multiplex PCR; TCRdb's table is partial and in-frame only. The DNA was the basis for D and trimming; V, J and clone size are from that table. Here the sample spans tens of thousands of clones, around nine tenths being singletons. The receptor was derived from a man between 60 and 70 years old with acute or convalescent COVID-19. The V call is TRBV5-4, the J call TRBJ2-5, with 9 bases lining up with TRBD1. The material sequenced was peripheral blood. CDR3 protein: CASSPGTGYWETQYF. DNA for the CDR3: TGTGCCAGCAGCCCTGGGACAGGGTATTGGGAGACCCAGTACTTC.